Listed here are 21 T cell receptor beta chains from one sample, sequenced in a study of blood T cell repertoires in COVID-19 (dated by TCRdb to 2020 to 2022). Library prep was done by the immunoSEQ multiplex PCR assay. The source is immuneACCESS, and TCRdb retained only in-frame sequences with V and J called. Part of the clones is not carried over; for the studies checked, unresolved V genes explain less than half of this, and the remainder is unexplained. The sample has fewer than 400,000 clones on record, roughly 86% of them singletons. The ten most abundant clones make up less than 3.5% of the sample. Input material: peripheral blood. The receptors derive from a human donor in a cohort sampled during active COVID-19.

The chain combines TRBV3-1 (or the pseudogene TRBV3-2) with TRBJ2-2; 15 bases match TRBD2. The trim removed 6 bases at V and 5 bases at J, leaving 4 bases unmatched. Germline-derived CDR1 and CDR2 are LGHDT and YNNKEL (reference sequence). CDR3 length: 16 residues. CDR3 region: CASRTGTSGGTGELFF. CDR3 sequence (DNA): TGTGCCAGCAGGACCGGGACTAGCGGGGGGACCGGGGAGCTGTTTTTT.

At least ten counts were recorded for this clone. This sequence joins TRBV29-1 and TRBJ2-3; D is possibly TRBD2 (7 bases). Germline V gene sequence: CDR1 SQVTM, CDR2 ANQGSEA. V lost 2 bases, J lost 1 base, and 16 bases lay in between. The CDR3 totals 16 residues. DNA of the CDR3: TGCAGCGTTGAATATGATCCGGGGGGCCGCACAGATACGCAGTATTTT. Residues: CSVEYDPGGRTDTQYF.

The chain recombines TRBV5-1 with TRBJ2-1; 13 bases align to TRBD2. Trimming removed 7 bases from V and 8 bases from J; junction bases left unmatched: 9. In germline, CDR1 is SGHRS, CDR2 YFSETQ. The CDR3 has 15 residues. As DNA, the CDR3 is TGCGCCAGCGGCCTACTAGCGGGAGGGCCGGATGAGCAGTTCTTC. It specifies CASGLLAGGPDEQFF.

This clone was counted once. This chain uses TRBV6-6 with TRBJ2-7, with TRBD1 matching 9 bases. CDR1 and CDR2 from the germline V gene are MNHNY and SVGAGI (reference sequence). The J segment lost 3 bases and the V segment lost 6 bases, leaving 6 bases of the junction unmatched. The CDR3 consists of 14 residues. The DNA for the CDR3 is TGTGCCAGCAGCCGGGACAGGGCCGGCTACGAGCAGTACTTC. Its protein is CASSRDRAGYEQYF.

V is TRBV30 and J is TRBJ2-1; D not resolved. CDR3 length: 14 amino acids. Germline CDR1 reads GTSNPN; CDR2 reads SVGIG (reference sequence). Between the trimmed V and J ends, which lost 2 bases and 0 bases, there was a span of 8 bases. The CDR3 DNA reads TGTGCCTGGAGTATTGCGAACTCCTACAATGAGCAGTTCTTC. It encodes CAWSIANSYNEQFF.

This chain connects TRBV28 to TRBJ2-7; 7 bases match TRBD2. Germline assignment: CDR1 MDHEN and CDR2 SYDVKM. V shed 9 bases and J 5 bases; nucleotides not matched to a gene: 13. This CDR3 comprises 14 residues. In DNA, the CDR3 is TGTGCCAGTGGGAGGGTAATTACCCCTGACGAGCAGTACTTC. Translating gives CASGRVITPDEQYF.

The sample holds a few counts of this clone. The chain employs TRBV7-9 and TRBJ1-3; no clear D gene. Trimming cost V 1 base and J 6 bases, with 22 bases left between them. The CDR3 spans 18 residues. Germline V CDR1 and CDR2: SEHNR, FQNEAQ (reference sequence). This CDR3 is CASSLDRWGVKGENTIYF. CDR3 nucleotide sequence: TGTGCCAGCAGCTTAGACCGATGGGGAGTAAAAGGTGAAAACACCATATATTTT.

The chain links TRBV10-2 to TRBJ1-1; 10 bases map to TRBD1. The germline gives CDR1 WSHSY, CDR2 SAAADI. CDR3 length equals 16 residues. Losses at the gene ends were 7 bases for V and 6 bases for J; bases not matched to a gene: 14. This chain's CDR3 is CASTKGPGQGFSEAFF. The CDR3 nucleotides are TGCGCCAGCACCAAAGGTCCGGGACAGGGGTTCTCTGAAGCTTTCTTT.

This clone was detected only once. The rearrangement links TRBV5-8 to TRBJ2-2; D perhaps matches TRBD2 (5 bases). CDR1 and CDR2 from the germline V gene are SGHTS and YDEGEE. V lost 0 bases and J lost 4, with 7 bases in between. CDR3 length: 14 amino acids. Written as DNA, the CDR3 is TGTGCCAGCAGCTTGGGCGGGTCCACCGGGGAGCTGTTTTTT. Amino acid sequence: CASSLGGSTGELFF.

V is TRBV6-2 or TRBV6-3 and J is TRBJ2-2; 10 bases align to TRBD2. With 5 bases clipped from V and 3 bases from J, the junction kept 3 bases outside the gene matches. Germline V lookup: CDR1 MNHEY, CDR2 SVGEGT. This CDR3 comprises 15 residues. For the CDR3, the DNA is TGTGCCAGCAGTGGAGCGGGAGGGCACACCGGGGAGCTGTTTTTT. It yields the protein CASSGAGGHTGELFF.

V usage is TRBV19 and J usage is TRBJ1-5; 8 nucleotides line up with TRBD1. The CDR3 runs to 17 residues. Trimming took 6 bases from V and 0 from J; bases not matched to a gene: 10. Germline V CDR1 and CDR2: LNHDA, SQIVND (reference sequence). CDR3 protein: CASRTRGLEVSNQPQHF. The DNA of the CDR3 is TGTGCCAGTAGAACCAGGGGGCTTGAGGTTAGCAATCAGCCCCAGCATTTT.

V gene TRBV28 combines with J gene TRBJ1-5; D remains ambiguous. Germline V gene lookup returns CDR1 MDHEN and CDR2 SYDVKM. Trimming cost V 8 bases and J 1 base, with 15 bases left between them. The CDR3 length is 15 residues. For the CDR3, the DNA is TGTGCCAGCGATGATGAGGGAGAGAGCAATCAGCCCCAGCATTTT. Translated, it gives CASDDEGESNQPQHF.

The CDR3 DNA sequence: TGTGCCAGCAGTGAAGCGGTCAGTAAAGTTGCTAACTATGGCTACACCTTC. Its protein product is CASSEAVSKVANYGYTF. This chain joins TRBV6-1 and TRBJ1-2; D is undetermined. The CDR3 consists of 17 residues. Per germline, CDR1 MNHNS and CDR2 SASEGT. V was shortened by 0 bases and J by 0 bases, with 14 bases between the two germline ends.

V gene TRBV24-1 combines with J gene TRBJ2-2; 11 positions agree with TRBD1. The germline CDR1 and CDR2 sequences are KGHDR and SFDVKD. The V gene end was trimmed by 9 bases and the J gene end by 5 bases; junction bases not matched to a gene: 10. The CDR3 loop spans 16 amino acids. This chain's CDR3 is CATSHSGTGGTGELFF. The DNA of the CDR3 is TGTGCCACCTCTCACTCCGGGACAGGGGGGACCGGGGAGCTGTTTTTT.

The chain links TRBV6-2 or TRBV6-3 to TRBJ2-2; D is unclear. The V end lost 6 bases, the J end lost 5 bases, and 13 bases lay between the germline ends. The CDR3 totals 14 residues. Germline V gene lookup returns CDR1 MNHEY and CDR2 SVGEGT. Written as DNA, the CDR3 is TGTGCCAGCAGCGACCCGGGTCCAACCGGGGAGCTGTTTTTT. This encodes CASSDPGPTGELFF.

This sequence joins TRBV2 and TRBJ2-1, with D maybe TRBD2 (5 bases). The ends were cut back, 8 bases at V and 4 bases at J, with 12 bases in the middle. CDR3 length: 13 residues. Germline CDR1 is SNHLY and CDR2 is FYNNEI. CDR3 protein: CASLSSGYNEQFF. CDR3 bases: TGTGCCAGCCTGTCTTCGGGGTACAATGAGCAGTTCTTC.

This rearrangement joins TRBV10-3 to TRBJ2-1, with 9 nucleotides matching TRBD1. CDR1 is ENHRY, CDR2 SYGVKD, per germline. The CDR3 runs 13 residues. V was clipped by 6 bases and J by 6 bases; unmatched bases: 3. CDR3 nucleotides: TGTGCCATCAGGGGACAGGGCACCAATGAGCAGTTCTTC. Protein sequence: CAIRGQGTNEQFF.

CDR3: CAWAKVRSTEAFF. The CDR3 DNA follows: TGTGCCTGGGCAAAAGTTAGGAGCACTGAAGCTTTCTTT. J is TRBJ1-1 and V is TRBV30; D ambiguous. Per the germline V gene, CDR1 is GTSNPN and CDR2 is SVGIG (reference sequence). The CDR3 is 13 amino acids. Trimming pared 5 bases from V and 4 bases from J, leaving 14 bases between.

The chain recombines TRBV30 with TRBJ2-2; TRBD2 matches at 8 bases. The CDR3 extends over 14 amino acids. CDR1 and CDR2 (germline): GTSNPN, SVGIG (reference sequence). The V gene end was trimmed by 2 bases and the J gene end by 3 bases; junction bases not matched to a gene: 2. The CDR3 is CAWSSSGDTGELFF. The CDR3, as DNA: TGTGCCTGGAGTAGTAGCGGGGACACCGGGGAGCTGTTTTTT.

The chain is built from TRBV5-6 and TRBJ1-6; maybe TRBD1 (6 bases). The CDR3 loop spans 15 amino acids. Trimming stripped 2 bases from V and 7 bases from J, with 13 bases between. The germline CDR1 and CDR2 sequences are SGHDT and YYEEEE. In DNA form, the CDR3 reads TGTGCCAGCAGCTTTCTACAGGGTGACAATTCACCCCTCCACTTT. Its protein product is CASSFLQGDNSPLHF.

V and J are TRBV19 and TRBJ2-5; D perhaps matches TRBD2 (5 bases). Germline CDR1 LNHDA, CDR2 SQIVND (reference sequence). Trimming stripped 5 bases from V and 2 bases from J, with 15 bases between. The CDR3 sequence is 15 residues long. Written as DNA, the CDR3 is TGTGCCAGTAGTCGAACCCGGGGAAAACAAGAGACCCAGTACTTC. This encodes CASSRTRGKQETQYF.